This T cell receptor (beta chain) is from a study of cytomegalovirus exposure and HLA in healthy donors. The study's findings and limits: Prior analysis indicated that the majority of TCR beta V segments exhibited productivity approximately 90% or approximately 30% of the time. In a later analysis, compared with equally common non-associated chains, HLA-associated beta chains were more expanded. Among immune exposure information, only CMV serostatus was available.

Germline V gene data show CDR1 as ENHRY and CDR2 as SYGVKD. V gave up 2 bases and J gave up 1 base; unmatched junction bases: 1. The CDR3 spans 14 residues. 60 Vbeta and 13 Jbeta primers were used in PCR. Original analysis: In a later analysis, some 10 million of 65 million to 80 million unique beta chains occurred in at least two donors. Some clones are missing from TCRdb's copy, which holds only in-frame ones; the method was immunoSEQ multiplex PCR. V, J and clone size were drawn from that table, and D and trimming were deduced from the DNA. The sample lists approximately 220,000 clones; 65% to 85% were seen once. As for this clone: Its specificity is unknown.

This receptor was taken from a boy between 2 and 10 years old in good health and CMV-seronegative. The chain couples TRBV10-3 to TRBJ1-1; 7 bases agree with TRBD1. Sequenced: PBMCs. This chain's CDR3 is CAISEDRENTEAFF. CDR3 in DNA: TGTGCCATCAGTGAGGACAGGGAGAACACTGAAGCTTTCTTT.